The clone carrying this TCR beta chain occurred once. Its matching antigen is unknown. This sample is drawn from a study of cytomegalovirus exposure and HLA in healthy donors. Study-level findings and limits: TCR beta sequences reportedly predicted most subjects' HLA-A and HLA-B alleles accurately. Associated with cytomegalovirus, according to the listing, were about 160 TCR beta chains. As a later analysis showed, a missense DCLRE1C variant was linked to trimming of TCR beta V- and J-genes.

Germline-derived CDR1 and CDR2 are SGHRS and YFSETQ. This CDR3 comprises 15 residues. The V end lost 0 bases, the J end lost 0 bases, and 9 bases lay between the germline ends. The primer mix had 60 Vbeta and 13 Jbeta primers. Assay used: immunoSEQ multiplex PCR; TCRdb lists only in-frame clones, some missing. The sample yields about 220,000 clones, around 80% seen once. This chain links TRBV5-1 with TRBJ1-1; no clear D gene. What was sequenced was PBMCs. This receptor was identified in a man aged 35-49 years in good health and CMV-seropositive. CDR3 in DNA: TGCGCCAGCAGCTTGGAAGCGGCCCTGAACACTGAAGCTTTCTTT. This translates into CASSLEAALNTEAFF.